Listed here are 16 T cell receptor beta chains from one sample, sequenced in a study of blood T cells in healthy people across ages (dated by TCRdb to the mid-2010s). Receptor libraries were prepared by 5' RACE. The sample was run on an Illumina HiSeq 2500. The second PCR ran for about 6 to 11 cycles and used a J-beta primer mix along with a sample-barcoded 5' primer. In-frame beta chains were kept once TCRdb had trimmed the public reads at Q25 with fastp and called clones with MiXCR. Under each unique CDR3 protein, matching rows form one entry showing the most common genes and DNA. The sample table shows some 560,000 distinct CDR3 sequences, and about 25% are seen once. Of the sample, 3% to 4% is held by the ten largest clones. These data are also associated with another study on T cells of mothers and their children.

Sequenced input: blood. All receptors derive from a boy younger than 10 in good health.

The chain combines TRBV21-1 with TRBJ2-1; the table gives TRBD2 as D, unverified against the DNA. TRBV21-1 is labeled a pseudogene. The CDR3 is 15 amino acids. CDR3 in amino acids: CALGWCGTSNGEQFF. CDR3 DNA sequence: TGTGCCCTAGGTTGGTGCGGGACTAGCAATGGTGAGCAGTTCTTC.

To note about this clonotype: At one end the junction does not follow the germline gene, possibly because of a read error. The rearrangement uses TRBV7-2 and TRBJ1-2; weak D call: TRBD1 (5 bases). CDR3 size: 14 residues. Germline CDR1 SGHTA, CDR2 FQGNSA. Here the CDR3 DNA reads TGTGCCAGCAGCTTTTGGGGACCTAACTATGGCTGCACCTTC. It encodes CASSFWGPNYGCTF.

This clonotype was counted between two and nine times. This chain uses TRBV3-1 with TRBJ2-5; either TRBD1 or TRBD2 may supply D (6 bases each). The CDR3 is 17 residues long. Germline V gene data show CDR1 as LGHDT and CDR2 as YNNKEL (reference sequence). The ends were cut back, 4 bases at V and 5 bases at J, with 23 bases in the middle. The CDR3 nucleotides read TGTGCCAGCAGCCGGCGCGGGACACTTCCTGGGTGGGAGACCCAGTACTTC. Translating gives CASSRRGTLPGWETQYF.

The V call is TRBV7-9, the J call TRBJ2-6; maybe TRBD1 (6 bases). CDR3 length equals 15 residues. The V end was cut by 5 bases, the J end by 4 bases, with 12 bases between. CDR1 is SEHNR, CDR2 FQNEAQ, per germline (reference sequence). CDR3 protein: CASSITGSGANVLTF. CDR3 nucleotides: TGTGCCAGCAGCATAACAGGGTCCGGGGCCAACGTCCTGACTTTC.

This rearrangement joins TRBV6-6 to TRBJ2-1; no clear D gene. The CDR3 has 14 residues. The germline V and J ends were trimmed by 1 base and 8 bases, with 12 bases remaining between them. Germline CDR1 reads MNHNY; CDR2 reads SVGAGI (reference sequence). The CDR3 protein is CASSYLFPTDEQFF. CDR3 coding DNA: TGTGCCAGCAGTTACTTGTTTCCAACCGATGAGCAGTTCTTC.

J is TRBJ2-5 and V is TRBV6-1, with 15 bases matching TRBD2. Germline V lookup: CDR1 MNHNS, CDR2 SASEGT. V lost 7 bases and J lost 2; bases outside the gene matches: 20. This CDR3 comprises 21 residues. In nucleotides, the CDR3 is TGTGCCAGCACGGACAGGTTCTCGGGACTAGCGGGAGGTCGGCAACAAGAGACCCAGTACTTC. Amino acids: CASTDRFSGLAGGRQQETQYF.

The rearrangement joins TRBV6-5 to TRBJ2-1, with D tentatively TRBD2 (5 bases). Germline values: CDR1 MNHEY, CDR2 SVGAGI. The CDR3 is 15 amino acids. V was clipped by 0 bases and J by 9 bases, with 15 bases between them. CDR3 nucleotide sequence: TGTGCCAGCAGTTACTCGGGAGCGACGATTGGTGAGCAGTTCTTC. This codes for CASSYSGATIGEQFF.

This clonotype turned up a few times. The chain carries TRBV12-3 or TRBV12-4 and TRBJ1-5; 9 nucleotides line up with TRBD1. Trimming cost V 6 bases and J 0 bases; bases outside gene matches: 12. CDR3 size: 18 residues. Here the CDR3 reads CASSLLTGTGFSNQPQHF. CDR3 coding DNA: TGTGCCAGCAGCCTCTTGACCGGGACAGGGTTTAGCAATCAGCCCCAGCATTTT.

The genes are TRBV7-2 and TRBJ2-3; 9 bases map to TRBD2. Germline CDR1 reads SGHTA; CDR2 reads FQGNSA. V was clipped by 2 bases and J by 0 bases; unmatched bases: 6. The CDR3 is made up of 17 amino acids. The CDR3 sequence: CASSLNKREDSTDTQYF. In DNA, the CDR3 is TGTGCCAGCAGCTTAAATAAGCGGGAGGATAGCACAGATACGCAGTATTTT.

This clonotype was counted between two and nine times. This chain links TRBV6-5 with TRBJ1-6; D may be TRBD1 (5 bases). Germline V CDR1 and CDR2: MNHEY, SVGAGI. V shed 8 bases and J shed 5 bases, with 16 bases lying between them. CDR3 size: 15 residues. In DNA form, the CDR3 reads TGTGCCAGCGTCTCAGGGCCGGGGGATAATTCACCCCTCCACTTT. Translation gives CASVSGPGDNSPLHF.

CDR3 in amino acids: CASNIARKAAYNEQFF. CDR3 DNA: TGTGCCAGCAATATCGCCCGAAAAGCGGCCTACAATGAGCAGTTCTTC. The chain recombines TRBV6-1 with TRBJ2-1; possibly TRBD2 for D (5 bases). The CDR3 runs to 16 residues. CDR1 is MNHNS, CDR2 SASEGT, per germline. V shed 7 bases and J shed 2 bases, with 18 bases lying between them.

This clonotype was counted a few times. This sequence joins TRBV6-1 and TRBJ2-5; D not resolved. The assigned J gene may be wrong: the sequence end matches TRBJ2-7 better. CDR3 size: 11 residues. From germline, CDR1 is MNHNS and CDR2 SASEGT. CDR3 protein: CASMYFSEQYF. The CDR3 bases are TGTGCCAGCATGTACTTCTCCGAGCAGTACTTC.

This clonotype was seen more than once but under ten times. The V gene is TRBV25-1, the J gene TRBJ1-5; TRBD1 might be the D (5 bases). Germline V gene data show CDR1 as MGHDK and CDR2 as SYGVNS. The length of the CDR3 is 14 residues. Trimming stripped 2 bases from V and 5 bases from J, with 10 bases between. CDR3 region: CASSEQGVDQPQHF. The CDR3 DNA is TGTGCCAGCAGTGAACAAGGGGTGGATCAGCCCCAGCATTTT.

The CDR3 DNA is TGCGCCAGCACCAGCGGGAGGCCCCAAGGGGAGACCCAGTACTTC. Translating it yields CASTSGRPQGETQYF. This rearrangement joins TRBV5-1 to TRBJ2-5; 9 bases map to TRBD2. Germline values: CDR1 SGHRS, CDR2 YFSETQ. This CDR3 region has 15 residues. V lost 6 bases to trimming and J lost 5 bases; unmatched junction nucleotides: 11.

The chain has TRBV19 and TRBJ2-7; 10 bases align to TRBD1. Germline CDR1 and CDR2: LNHDA and SQIVND (reference sequence). CDR3 length: 18 residues. V dropped 0 bases and J dropped 5; count of bases not matched to a gene: 13. The CDR3 bases are TGTGCCAGTAGTATAGATCATGGGTCGACAGGGGGCCGAAACGAGCAGTACTTC. This codes for CASSIDHGSTGGRNEQYF. The whole variable domain, filled in from reference TRBV19 and TRBJ2-7, reads DGGITQSPKYLFRKEGQNVTLSCEQNLNHDAMYWYRQDPGQGLRLIYYSQIVNDFQKGDIAEGYSVSREKKESFPLTVTSAQKNPTAFYLCASSIDHGSTGGRNEQYFGPGTRLTVT.

This chain links TRBV5-1 with TRBJ2-1; the D gene is possibly TRBD2 (6 bases). Germline lookup yields CDR1 SGHRS and CDR2 YFSETQ. Trimming cost V 2 bases and J 7 bases, with 13 bases left between them. This CDR3 is 14 amino acids long. The CDR3 DNA sequence: TGCGCCAGCAGCTTCGGGGGAGAGACTAATGAGCAGTTCTTC. Its translation is CASSFGGETNEQFF. Filled out from reference TRBV5-1 and TRBJ2-1, the complete variable domain reads KAGVTQTPRYLIKTRGQQVTLSCSPISGHRSVSWYQQTPGQGLQFLFEYFSETQRNKGNFPGRFSGRQFSNSRSEMNVSTLELGDSALYLCASSFGGETNEQFFGPGTRLTVL.